Included here is one TCR beta chain sequence, with context. Its target is not known. This entry is derived from a study of PD-1 blockade in classical Hodgkin lymphoma. V dropped 4 bases and J dropped 0 bases, with 6 bases sitting between them. Germline CDR1 reads SEHNR; CDR2 reads FQNEAQ (reference sequence). The CDR3 is made up of 14 amino acids. Time point denoted: cycle 4 day 1 (C4D1), after five to seven weeks of nivolumab. Relapses following autologous stem cell transplantation were seen in all patients, with brentuximab vedotin exposure varying. Under best response, outcomes were complete response, partial response or progressive disease. Assay used: immunoSEQ multiplex PCR; TCRdb lists only in-frame clones, some missing. The sample consists of over 80,000 clones, about 77% of them appearing once. Study conclusions and caveats: Baseline diversity resembling that of newly diagnosed patients was seen in complete responders.

This chain connects TRBV7-9 to TRBJ2-2; no clear D. The material sequenced was peripheral blood mononuclear cells (PBMCs), taken before the fourth cycle of nivolumab. The receptor was derived from a human donor with classical Hodgkin lymphoma. CDR3 sequence reads: CASSSGANTGELFF. The CDR3 DNA follows: TGTGCCAGCAGCTCCGGAGCGAACACCGGGGAGCTGTTTTTT. The full variable domain, completed using reference TRBV7-9 and TRBJ2-2, is DTGVSQNPRHKITKRGQNVTFRCDPISEHNRLYWYRQTLGQGPEFLTYFQNEAQLEKSRLLSDRFSAERPKGSFSTLEIQRTEQGDSAMYLCASSSGANTGELFFGEGSRLTVL.